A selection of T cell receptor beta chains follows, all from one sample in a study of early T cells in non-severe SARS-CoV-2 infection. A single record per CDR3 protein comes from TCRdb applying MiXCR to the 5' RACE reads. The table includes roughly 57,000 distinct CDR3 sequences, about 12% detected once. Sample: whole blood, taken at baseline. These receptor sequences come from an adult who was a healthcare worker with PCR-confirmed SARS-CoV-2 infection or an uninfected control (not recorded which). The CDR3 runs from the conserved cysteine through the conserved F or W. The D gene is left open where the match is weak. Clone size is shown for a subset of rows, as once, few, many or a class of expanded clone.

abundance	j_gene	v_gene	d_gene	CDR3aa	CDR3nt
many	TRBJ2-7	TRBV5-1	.	CASSLVVDYEQYF	TGCGCCAGCAGCTTGGTCGTCGACTACGAGCAGTACTTC
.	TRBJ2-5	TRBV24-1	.	CATSHRETQYF	TGTGCCACCAGTCACCGGGAGACCCAGTACTTC
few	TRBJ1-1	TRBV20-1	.	CSARDPPEAFF	TGCAGTGCTAGAGATCCCCCTGAAGCTTTCTTT
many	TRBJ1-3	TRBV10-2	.	CASSENGNTIYF	TGCGCCAGCAGTGAGAACGGAAACACCATATATTTT
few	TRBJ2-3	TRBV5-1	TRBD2	CASSFLAGGTDTQYF	TGCGCCAGCAGCTTCCTAGCGGGGGGGACAGATACGCAGTATTTT
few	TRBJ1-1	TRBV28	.	CASITQGRKEAFF	TGTGCCAGCATCACTCAGGGAAGAAAAGAAGCTTTCTTT
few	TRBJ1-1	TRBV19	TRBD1	CASTLGQGWSTEAFF	TGTGCCAGTACTTTGGGACAGGGGTGGAGTACTGAAGCTTTCTTT
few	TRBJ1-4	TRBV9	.	CASSPLAGEKLFF	TGTGCCAGCAGCCCGCTAGCTGGTGAAAAACTGTTTTTT
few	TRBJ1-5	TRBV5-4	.	CASSSGLGDQPQHF	TGTGCCAGCAGCTCGGGATTGGGCGATCAGCCCCAGCATTTT
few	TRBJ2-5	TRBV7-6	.	CASSRQQGIETQYF	TGTGCCAGCAGCCGTCAGCAGGGTATAGAGACCCAGTACTTC
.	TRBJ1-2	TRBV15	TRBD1	CATSRDRGLFYGYTF	TGTGCCACCAGCAGGGACAGGGGCCTCTTCTATGGCTACACCTTC
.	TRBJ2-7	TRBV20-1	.	CSARDWNGTPYEQYF	TGCAGTGCTAGAGATTGGAATGGAACCCCTTACGAGCAGTACTTC
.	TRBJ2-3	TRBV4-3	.	CASSQDPSAIGQYF	TGCGCCAGCAGCCAAGACCCTAGCGCGATTGGGCAGTATTTT
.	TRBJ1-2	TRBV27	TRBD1	CASSLSGQGSYYGYTF	TGTGCCAGCAGTTTATCGGGACAGGGGTCGTACTATGGCTACACCTTC
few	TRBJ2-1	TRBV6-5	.	CASSAGPYNEQFF	TGTGCCAGCAGTGCGGGACCCTACAATGAGCAGTTCTTC
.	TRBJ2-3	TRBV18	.	CASSQDWGDTQYF	TGTGCCAGCTCACAAGACTGGGGAGATACGCAGTATTTT
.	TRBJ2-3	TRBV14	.	CASSLIGGTTDTQYF	TGTGCCAGCAGCCTCATAGGCGGTACCACAGATACGCAGTATTTT
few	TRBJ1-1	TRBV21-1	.	CASSLTPVTVEAFF	TGTGCCAGCAGCCTAACCCCGGTCACGGTAGAGGCTTTCTTT
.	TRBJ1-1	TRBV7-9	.	CASSLEIGQLNTEAFF	TGTGCCAGCAGCTTAGAGATCGGGCAACTGAACACTGAAGCTTTCTTT
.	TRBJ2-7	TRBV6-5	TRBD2	CASSSNEGLAGVSSCYEQYF	TGTGCCAGCAGTTCGAACGAGGGACTAGCGGGAGTTTCGTCTTGCTACGAGCAGTACTTC
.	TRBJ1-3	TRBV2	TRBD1	CASTANWDRGPGNTIYF	TGTGCCAGCACCGCCAACTGGGACAGGGGGCCCGGAAACACCATATATTTT
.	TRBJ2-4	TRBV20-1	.	CSARKALAKNIQYF	TGCAGTGCTAGAAAAGCCCTAGCCAAAAACATTCAGTACTTC
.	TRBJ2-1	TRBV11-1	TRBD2	CASSLALGLAVYNEQFF	TGTGCCAGCAGCTTAGCCCTCGGACTAGCGGTCTACAATGAGCAGTTCTTC
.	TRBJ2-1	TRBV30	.	CAWSGRDEQFF	TGTGCCTGGAGTGGCAGGGATGAGCAGTTCTTC
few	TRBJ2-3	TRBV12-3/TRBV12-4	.	CASSHSSTDTQYF	TGTGCCAGCAGCCATTCTAGCACAGATACGCAGTATTTT
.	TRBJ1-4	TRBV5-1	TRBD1	CASGSGGTEKLFF	TGCGCCAGCGGATCAGGGGGTACTGAAAAACTGTTTTTT
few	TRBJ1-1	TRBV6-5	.	CASRGTANTEAFF	TGTGCCAGCAGGGGGACGGCGAACACTGAAGCTTTCTTT
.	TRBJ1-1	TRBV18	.	CASSPPGWEETEAFF	TGTGCCAGCTCACCACCGGGGTGGGAAGAAACTGAAGCTTTCTTT
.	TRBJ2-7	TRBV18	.	CASSPRVYEQYF	TGTGCCAGCTCACCACGGGTGTACGAGCAGTACTTC
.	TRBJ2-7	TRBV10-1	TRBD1	CASSESRTGKEQYF	TGCGCCAGCAGTGAGTCGAGGACAGGGAAAGAGCAGTACTTC
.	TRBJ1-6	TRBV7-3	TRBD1	CASSSDRGIASPLHF	TGTGCCAGCAGCTCGGACAGGGGTATTGCGTCACCCCTCCACTTT
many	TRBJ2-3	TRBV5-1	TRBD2	CASSLAIAGSTDTQYF	TGCGCCAGCAGCTTGGCGATAGCGGGGAGCACAGATACGCAGTATTTT
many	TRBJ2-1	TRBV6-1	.	CASSEPMTRSYNEQFF	TGTGCCAGCAGTGAACCCATGACCCGCTCCTACAATGAGCAGTTCTTC
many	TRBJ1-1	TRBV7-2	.	CASSFNRVNTEAFF	TGTGCCAGCAGCTTCAACAGGGTGAACACTGAAGCTTTCTTT
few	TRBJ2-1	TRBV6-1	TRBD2	CASSERWEGYEQFF	TGTGCCAGCAGTGAAAGGTGGGAGGGCTATGAGCAGTTCTTC
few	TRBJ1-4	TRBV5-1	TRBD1	CASSSGGASEKLFF	TGCGCCAGCAGCTCAGGGGGCGCCAGTGAAAAACTGTTTTTT
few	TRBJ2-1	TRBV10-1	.	CASSESPGYNEQFF	TGCGCCAGCAGTGAGTCCCCCGGATACAATGAGCAGTTCTTC
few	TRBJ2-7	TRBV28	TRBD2	CASSLSAGGREQYF	TGTGCCAGCAGTTTATCTGCGGGGGGGCGCGAGCAGTACTTC
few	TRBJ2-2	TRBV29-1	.	CSVGAGTRTGELFF	TGCAGCGTCGGAGCCGGGACACGAACCGGGGAGCTGTTTTTT
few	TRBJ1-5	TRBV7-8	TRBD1	CASPRDRGDDQPQHF	TGTGCCAGCCCGAGGGACAGGGGAGACGATCAGCCCCAGCATTTT
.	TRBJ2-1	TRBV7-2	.	CASSAHRIHEQFF	TGTGCCAGCAGCGCGCATCGGATCCATGAGCAGTTCTTC
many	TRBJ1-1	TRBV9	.	CASSVEWNTEAFF	TGTGCCAGCAGCGTAGAATGGAACACTGAAGCTTTCTTT
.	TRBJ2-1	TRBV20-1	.	CSPSPGIYNEQFF	TGCAGTCCCTCCCCCGGGATCTACAATGAGCAGTTCTTC
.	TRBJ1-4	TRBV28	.	CASSLGPSGTNEKLFF	TGTGCCAGCAGTTTAGGGCCCAGTGGAACTAATGAAAAACTGTTTTTT
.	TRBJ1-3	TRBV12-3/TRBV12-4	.	CASSRFTSSGNTIYF	TGTGCCAGCAGCCGATTTACAAGCTCTGGAAACACCATATATTTT
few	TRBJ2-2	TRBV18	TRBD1	CASSPLAGGETGELFF	TGTGCCAGCTCACCCCTCGCAGGGGGTGAGACCGGGGAGCTGTTTTTT
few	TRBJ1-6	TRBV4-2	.	CASSQDLVGRAGANSPLHF	TGTGCCAGCAGCCAAGATCTGGTGGGCAGGGCGGGCGCCAATTCACCCCTCCACTTT
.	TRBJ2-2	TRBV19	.	CASTNGPTATRELFF	TGTGCCAGTACCAATGGACCCACCGCGACAAGGGAGCTGTTTTTT
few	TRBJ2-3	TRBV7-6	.	CASSLGLSTDTQYF	TGTGCCAGCAGCTTAGGACTAAGCACAGATACGCAGTATTTT
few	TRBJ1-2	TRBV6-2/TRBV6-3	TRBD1	CASSYGQGSIYGYTF	TGTGCCAGCAGTTACGGACAGGGCTCGATCTATGGCTACACCTTC